The clone carrying this T cell receptor (beta chain) was seen ten or more times. This sample was taken from a study of prognosis after radiotherapy for stage I lung cancer. The overall study: Distant metastases arose in several patients, median approximately 7 months post-radiotherapy; 15 had no significant progression.

Genomic DNA was the source, and TCR beta CDR3 was amplified from it by two-round multiplex PCR. It was primers specific to each TRBV and TRBJ gene that first-round PCR used. TCRdb passed the multiplex PCR reads through MiXCR, listing each CDR3 protein once. Among about 59,000 distinct CDR3 sequences listed, about a quarter were seen once. Germline values: CDR1 SGHRS, CDR2 YFSETQ. After removal of 2 bases from V and 0 bases from J, the junction contained 9 bases not matched to a gene. CDR3 length: 17 amino acids. This receptor was obtained from a donor over 45 with non-small cell lung cancer. V and J are TRBV5-1 and TRBJ2-3; 7 bases align to TRBD2. Specimen: PBMCs, collected before or after stereotactic body radiation therapy (not recorded which). DNA for the CDR3: TGCGCCAGCAGCTTTGCCTATATCGGGGGGAGCACAGATACGCAGTATTTT. The encoded protein is CASSFAYIGGSTDTQYF.